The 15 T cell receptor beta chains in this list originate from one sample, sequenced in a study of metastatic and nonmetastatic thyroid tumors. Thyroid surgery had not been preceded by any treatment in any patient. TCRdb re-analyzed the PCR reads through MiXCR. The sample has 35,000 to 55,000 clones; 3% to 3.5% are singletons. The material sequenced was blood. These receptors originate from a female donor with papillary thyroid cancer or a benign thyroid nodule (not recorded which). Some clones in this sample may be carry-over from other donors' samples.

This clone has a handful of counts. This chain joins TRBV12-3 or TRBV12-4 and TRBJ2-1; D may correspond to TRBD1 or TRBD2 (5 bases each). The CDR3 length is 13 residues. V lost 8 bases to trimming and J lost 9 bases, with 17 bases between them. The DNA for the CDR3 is TGTGCCAGCCAGTGGGGGTGGCGCGGTGAGCAGTTCTTC. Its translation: CASQWGWRGEQFF.

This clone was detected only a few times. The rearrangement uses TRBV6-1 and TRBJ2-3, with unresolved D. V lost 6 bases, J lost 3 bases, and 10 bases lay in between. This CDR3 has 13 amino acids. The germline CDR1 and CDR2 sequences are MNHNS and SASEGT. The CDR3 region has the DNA TGTGCCAGCAGCATCGGTGGGACAGATACGCAGTATTTT. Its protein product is CASSIGGTDTQYF.

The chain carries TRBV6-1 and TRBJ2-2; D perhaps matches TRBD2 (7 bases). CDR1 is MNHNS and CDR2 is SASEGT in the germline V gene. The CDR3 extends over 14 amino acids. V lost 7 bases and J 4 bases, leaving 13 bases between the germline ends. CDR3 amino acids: CASKDGGLTGELFF. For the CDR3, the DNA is TGTGCCAGCAAGGACGGGGGGCTCACCGGGGAGCTGTTTTTT.

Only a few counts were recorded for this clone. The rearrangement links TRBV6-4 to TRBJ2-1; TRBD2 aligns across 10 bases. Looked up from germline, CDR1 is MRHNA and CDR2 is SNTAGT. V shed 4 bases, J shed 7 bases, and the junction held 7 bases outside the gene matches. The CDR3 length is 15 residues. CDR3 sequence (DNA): TGTGCCAGCAGTGTGGGACTAGCGAGGAATAATGAGCAGTTCTTC. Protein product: CASSVGLARNNEQFF.

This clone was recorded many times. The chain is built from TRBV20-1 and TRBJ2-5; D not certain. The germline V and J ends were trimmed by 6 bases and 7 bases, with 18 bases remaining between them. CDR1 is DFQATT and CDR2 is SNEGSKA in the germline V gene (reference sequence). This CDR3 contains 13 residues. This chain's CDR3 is CSAPEAAAGTQYF. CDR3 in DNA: TGCAGTGCCCCCGAAGCCGCAGCCGGGACCCAGTACTTC.

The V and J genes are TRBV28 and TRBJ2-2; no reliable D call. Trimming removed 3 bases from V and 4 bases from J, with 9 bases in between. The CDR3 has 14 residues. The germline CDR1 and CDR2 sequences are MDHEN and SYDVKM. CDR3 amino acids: CASSLLTSTGELFF. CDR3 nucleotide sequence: TGTGCCAGCAGTTTGCTTACCAGCACCGGGGAGCTGTTTTTT.

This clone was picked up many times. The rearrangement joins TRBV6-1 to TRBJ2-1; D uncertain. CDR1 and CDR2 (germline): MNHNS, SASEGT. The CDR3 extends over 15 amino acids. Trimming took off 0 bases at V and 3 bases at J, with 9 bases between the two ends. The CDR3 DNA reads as TGTGCCAGCAGTGAAGCGCCGGGTAACTACAATGAGCAGTTCTTC. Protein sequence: CASSEAPGNYNEQFF.

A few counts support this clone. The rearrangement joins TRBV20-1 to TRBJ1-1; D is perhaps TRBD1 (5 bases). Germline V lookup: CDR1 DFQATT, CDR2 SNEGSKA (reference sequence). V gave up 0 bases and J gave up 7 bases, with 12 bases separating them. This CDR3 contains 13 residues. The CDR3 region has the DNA TGCAGTGCTAGAGATGTGGGGGGGAATGAAGCTTTCTTT. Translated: CSARDVGGNEAFF.

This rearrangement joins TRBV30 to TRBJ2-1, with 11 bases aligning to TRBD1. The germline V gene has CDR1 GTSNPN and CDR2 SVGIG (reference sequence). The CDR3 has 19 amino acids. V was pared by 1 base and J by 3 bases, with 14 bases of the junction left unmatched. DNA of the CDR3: TGTGCCTGGAGTGCCACAAGGACAGGGGGCAGCTATGGCTACAATGAGCAGTTCTTC. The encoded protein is CAWSATRTGGSYGYNEQFF.

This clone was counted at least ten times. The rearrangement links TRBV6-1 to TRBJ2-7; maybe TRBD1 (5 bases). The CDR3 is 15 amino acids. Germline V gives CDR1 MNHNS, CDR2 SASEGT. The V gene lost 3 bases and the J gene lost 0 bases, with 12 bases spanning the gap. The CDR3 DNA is TGTGCCAGCAGTGATGACAGACTCCACTCCTACGAGCAGTACTTC. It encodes CASSDDRLHSYEQYF.

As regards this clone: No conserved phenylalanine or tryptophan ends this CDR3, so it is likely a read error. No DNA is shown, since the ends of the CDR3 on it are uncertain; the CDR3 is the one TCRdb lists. The CDR3 is CASRATGGYGG. This rearrangement joins TRBV6-2 or TRBV6-3 to TRBJ1-2; whether TRBD1, the table's D call, matches the DNA was not checked. The CDR3 numbers 11 amino acids, ends counted. Germline V lookup: CDR1 MNHEY, CDR2 SVGEGT.

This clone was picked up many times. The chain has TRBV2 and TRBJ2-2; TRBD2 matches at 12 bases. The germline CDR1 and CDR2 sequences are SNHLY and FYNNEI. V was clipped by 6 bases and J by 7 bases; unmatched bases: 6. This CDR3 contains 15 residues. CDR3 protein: CASRETSGSSGELFF. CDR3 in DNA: TGTGCCAGCAGAGAGACTAGCGGGAGCAGCGGGGAGCTGTTTTTT. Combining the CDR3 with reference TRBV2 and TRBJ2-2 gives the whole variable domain EPEVTQTPSHQVTQMGQEVILRCVPISNHLYFYWYRQILGQKVEFLVSFYNNEISEKSEIFDDQFSVERPDGSNFTLKIRSTKLEDSAMYFCASRETSGSSGELFFGEGSRLTVL.

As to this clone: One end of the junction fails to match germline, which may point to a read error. Written as DNA, the CDR3 is TGTGCCAGCAGCCGGACGAGACAGGGGCTTTACGAGCGGTACTTC. The encoded protein is CASSRTRQGLYERYF. This rearrangement joins TRBV7-9 to TRBJ2-7, with 8 positions matching TRBD1. Germline CDR1 is SEHNR and CDR2 is FQNEAQ (reference sequence). This CDR3 region has 15 residues.

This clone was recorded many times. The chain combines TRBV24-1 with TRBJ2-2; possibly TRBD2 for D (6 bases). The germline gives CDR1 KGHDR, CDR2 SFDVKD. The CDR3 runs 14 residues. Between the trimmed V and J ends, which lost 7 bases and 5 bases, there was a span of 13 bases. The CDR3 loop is CATSGGSGTGELFF. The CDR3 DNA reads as TGTGCCACCAGCGGGGGAAGTGGTACCGGGGAGCTGTTTTTT.

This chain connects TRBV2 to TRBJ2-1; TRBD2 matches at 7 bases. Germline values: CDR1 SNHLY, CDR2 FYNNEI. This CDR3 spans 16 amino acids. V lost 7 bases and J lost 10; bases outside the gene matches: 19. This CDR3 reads CASKVRGVAPLTEQFF. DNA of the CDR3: TGTGCCAGCAAAGTCCGGGGGGTTGCCCCGCTGACGGAGCAGTTCTTC.